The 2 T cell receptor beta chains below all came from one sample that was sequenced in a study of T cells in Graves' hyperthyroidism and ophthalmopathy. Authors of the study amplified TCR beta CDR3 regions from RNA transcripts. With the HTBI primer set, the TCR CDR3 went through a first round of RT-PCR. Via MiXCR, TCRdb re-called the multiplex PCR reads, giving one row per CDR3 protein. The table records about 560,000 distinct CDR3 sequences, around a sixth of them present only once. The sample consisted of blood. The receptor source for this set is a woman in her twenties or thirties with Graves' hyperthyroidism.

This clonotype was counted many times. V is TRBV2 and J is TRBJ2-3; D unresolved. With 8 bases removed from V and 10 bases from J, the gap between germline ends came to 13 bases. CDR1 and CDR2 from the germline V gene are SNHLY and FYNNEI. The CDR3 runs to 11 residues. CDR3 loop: CASLTAGPQYF. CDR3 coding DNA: TGTGCCAGCCTTACAGCTGGCCCGCAGTATTTT.

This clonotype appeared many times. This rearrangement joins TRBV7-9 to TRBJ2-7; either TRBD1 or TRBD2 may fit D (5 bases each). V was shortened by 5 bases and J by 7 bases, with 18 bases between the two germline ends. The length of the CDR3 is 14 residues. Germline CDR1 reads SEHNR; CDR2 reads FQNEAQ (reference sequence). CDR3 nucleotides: TGTGCCAGCAGCCCAACCGGGACCAGTCGGGAGCAGTACTTC. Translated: CASSPTGTSREQYF. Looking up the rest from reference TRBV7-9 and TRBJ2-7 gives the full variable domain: DTGVSQNPRHKITKRGQNVTFRCDPISEHNRLYWYRQTLGQGPEFLTYFQNEAQLEKSRLLSDRFSAERPKGSFSTLEIQRTEQGDSAMYLCASSPTGTSREQYFGPGTRLTVT.